This TCR beta chain came from a study of T cells in Graves' hyperthyroidism and ophthalmopathy. Amplified regions were TCR beta CDR3 sequences from RNA transcripts. First-round RT-PCR targeting the TCR CDR3 was performed with the HTBI primer set. MiXCR, run by TCRdb on the multiplex PCR reads, gives a single entry per CDR3 protein. This sample has about 560,000 distinct CDR3 sequences, with approximately 16% found just once. This CDR3 has 15 residues. With 5 bases clipped from V and 6 bases from J, the junction kept 7 bases outside the gene matches. Germline assignment: CDR1 MNHEY and CDR2 SVGAGI. The sequence came from a young woman with Graves' hyperthyroidism. The sample was blood. This chain links TRBV6-5 with TRBJ1-6; TRBD1 agrees at 7 bases. CDR3: CASSHGTALNSPLHF. CDR3 DNA: TGTGCCAGCAGTCACGGGACAGCACTTAATTCACCCCTCCACTTT.